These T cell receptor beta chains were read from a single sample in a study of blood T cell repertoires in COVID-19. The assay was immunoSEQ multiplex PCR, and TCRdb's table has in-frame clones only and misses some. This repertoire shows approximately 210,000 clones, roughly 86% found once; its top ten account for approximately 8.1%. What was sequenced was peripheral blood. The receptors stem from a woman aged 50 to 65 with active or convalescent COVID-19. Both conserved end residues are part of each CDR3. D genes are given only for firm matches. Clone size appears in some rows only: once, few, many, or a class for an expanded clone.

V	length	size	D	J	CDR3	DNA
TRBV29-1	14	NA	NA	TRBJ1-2	CSAGGRNRDYGYTF	TGCAGCGCTGGAGGACGGAACAGGGACTATGGCTACACCTTC
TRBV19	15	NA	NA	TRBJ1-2	CASRYTGPGNYGYTF	TGTGCCAGTAGGTATACAGGGCCCGGTAACTATGGCTACACCTTC
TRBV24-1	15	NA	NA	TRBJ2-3	CATSGIRGATDTQYF	TGTGCCACCAGTGGGATACGGGGGGCCACAGATACGCAGTATTTT
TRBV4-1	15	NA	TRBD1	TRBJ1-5	CASSLTGVSNQPQHF	TGCGCCAGCAGCCTGACAGGGGTTAGCAATCAGCCCCAGCATTTT
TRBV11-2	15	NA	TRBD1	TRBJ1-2	CASSGQDRGDYGYTF	TGTGCCAGCAGCGGACAAGACAGGGGGGACTATGGCTACACCTTC
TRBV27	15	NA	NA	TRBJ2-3	CASSFRGIGTDTQYF	TGTGCCAGCAGTTTTAGGGGTATTGGAACAGATACGCAGTATTTT
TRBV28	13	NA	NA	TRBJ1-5	CASRTLKGQPQHF	TGTGCCAGCAGAACACTGAAGGGGCAGCCCCAGCATTTT
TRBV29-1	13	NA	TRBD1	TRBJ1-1	CGGSGTGGAEAFF	TGCGGGGGCTCGGGGACAGGCGGGGCTGAAGCTTTCTTT
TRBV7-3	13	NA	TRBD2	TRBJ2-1	CASGIAGNNEQFF	TGTGCCAGCGGCATAGCGGGTAACAATGAGCAGTTCTTC
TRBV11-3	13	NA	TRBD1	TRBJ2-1	CASSLSPGTAQFF	TGTGCCAGCAGCCTCTCCCCCGGGACAGCACAGTTCTTC
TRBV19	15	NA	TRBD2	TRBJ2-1	CASRDGASGSNEQFF	TGTGCCAGTCGCGACGGGGCTAGCGGGTCCAATGAGCAGTTCTTC
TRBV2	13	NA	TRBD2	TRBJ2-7	CASAGLEGREQYF	TGTGCCAGTGCGGGACTAGAGGGGCGCGAGCAGTACTTC
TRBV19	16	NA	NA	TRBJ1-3	CASSVGPPGPGNTIYF	TGTGCCAGTAGTGTAGGGCCTCCAGGGCCCGGAAACACCATATATTTT
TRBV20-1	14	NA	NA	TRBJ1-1	CSASVSDMNTEAFF	TGCAGTGCTAGTGTGTCCGACATGAACACTGAAGCTTTCTTT
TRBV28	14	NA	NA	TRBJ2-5	CASSPSDRAGTQYF	TGTGCCAGCAGTCCGTCGGACAGAGCAGGGACCCAGTACTTC
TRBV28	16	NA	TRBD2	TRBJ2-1	CASSLLSPGLANEQFF	TGTGCCAGCAGTCTATTATCTCCGGGACTAGCAAATGAGCAGTTCTTC
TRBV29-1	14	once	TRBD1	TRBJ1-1	CSVGDRAGNTEAFF	TGCAGCGTTGGAGACAGGGCAGGGAACACTGAAGCTTTCTTT
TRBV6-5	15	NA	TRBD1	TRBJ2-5	CASRPGQGLVRTQYF	TGTGCCAGCAGACCGGGACAGGGGCTCGTGAGGACCCAGTACTTC
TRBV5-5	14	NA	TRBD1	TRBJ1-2	CASSRDRVGYGYTF	TGTGCCAGCAGCCGGGACAGGGTAGGGTATGGCTACACCTTC
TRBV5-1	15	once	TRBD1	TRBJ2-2	CASSLDTTGTGELFF	TGCGCCAGCAGCTTGGATACGACAGGGACCGGGGAGCTGTTTTTT
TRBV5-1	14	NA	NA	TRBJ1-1	CASSYGDMNTEAFF	TGCGCCAGCAGCTACGGGGACATGAACACTGAAGCTTTCTTT
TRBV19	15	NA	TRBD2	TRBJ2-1	CASRQLAGGGNEQFF	TGTGCCAGTAGACAACTAGCGGGAGGAGGGAATGAGCAGTTCTTC
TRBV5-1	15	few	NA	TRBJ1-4	CASSGMNRVEEKLFF	TGCGCCAGCAGCGGGATGAACAGGGTTGAAGAAAAACTGTTTTTT
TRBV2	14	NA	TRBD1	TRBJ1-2	CASSTTQGAGGYTF	TGTGCCAGCAGCACAACTCAGGGGGCAGGAGGCTACACCTTC
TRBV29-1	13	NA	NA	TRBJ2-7	CSVEELAVYEQYF	TGCAGCGTTGAAGAGCTAGCCGTGTACGAGCAGTACTTC
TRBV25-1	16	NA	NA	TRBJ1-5	CASSESWDNGNQPQHF	TGTGCCAGCAGTGAATCTTGGGACAATGGCAATCAGCCCCAGCATTTT
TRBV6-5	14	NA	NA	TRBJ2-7	CASSLTVNSYEQYF	TGTGCCAGCAGTCTGACAGTGAACTCCTACGAGCAGTACTTC
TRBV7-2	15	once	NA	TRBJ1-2	CASSLGQPPSYGYTF	TGTGCCAGCAGCTTAGGACAGCCTCCGTCCTATGGCTACACCTTC
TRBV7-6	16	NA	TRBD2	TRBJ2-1	CASSLEISGANNEQFF	TGTGCCAGCAGCTTAGAGATTAGCGGGGCAAACAATGAGCAGTTCTTC
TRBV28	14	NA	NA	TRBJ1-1	CASSGPYLNTEAFF	TGTGCCAGCAGTGGGCCTTACTTGAACACTGAAGCTTTCTTT
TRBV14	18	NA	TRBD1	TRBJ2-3	CASSPDQTQDRGPDTQYF	TGTGCCAGCAGCCCAGACCAGACTCAGGACAGGGGCCCAGATACGCAGTATTTT
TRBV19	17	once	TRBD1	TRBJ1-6	CASTAFGQGANSSPLHF	TGTGCCAGTACCGCATTCGGGCAGGGGGCGAATTCTTCACCCCTCCACTTT
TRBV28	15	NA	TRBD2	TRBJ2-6	CASTLGGSGANVLTF	TGTGCCAGCACCCTGGGAGGGTCAGGGGCCAACGTCCTGACTTTC
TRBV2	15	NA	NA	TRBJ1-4	CASSYETKKNEKLFF	TGTGCCAGCTCTTACGAGACAAAGAAGAATGAAAAACTGTTTTTT
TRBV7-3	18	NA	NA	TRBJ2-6	CASSPLGHSFSGANVLTF	TGTGCCAGCAGCCCCTTGGGACACTCGTTCTCTGGGGCCAACGTCCTGACTTTC
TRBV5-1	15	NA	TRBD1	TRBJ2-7	CASSEGQSYSYEQYF	TGCGCCAGCAGCGAGGGACAGTCATACTCCTACGAGCAGTACTTC
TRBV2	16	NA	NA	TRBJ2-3	CASSEGAGAATDTQYF	TGTGCCAGCAGTGAAGGAGCAGGGGCGGCCACAGATACGCAGTATTTT
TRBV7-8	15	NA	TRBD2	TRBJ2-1	CASSSGASSYNEQFF	TGTGCCAGCAGCAGCGGGGCGAGCTCCTACAATGAGCAGTTCTTC
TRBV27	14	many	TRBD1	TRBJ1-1	CASSVSGGLTEAFF	TGTGCCAGCAGTGTGTCAGGGGGGCTCACTGAAGCTTTCTTT
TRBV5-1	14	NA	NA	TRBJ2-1	CASSLEGSGGGQFF	TGCGCCAGCAGCTTGGAGGGTAGCGGTGGAGGGCAGTTCTTC
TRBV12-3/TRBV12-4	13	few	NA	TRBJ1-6	CASSFQGSSPLHF	TGTGCCAGCAGTTTCCAGGGCTCCTCACCCCTCCACTTT
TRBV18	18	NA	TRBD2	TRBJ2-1	CASSPRSNSGRADNEQFF	TGTGCCAGCTCACCACGGTCCAATAGCGGGAGGGCCGACAATGAGCAGTTCTTC
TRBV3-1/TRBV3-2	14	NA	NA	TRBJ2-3	CASSPSGSTDTQYF	TGTGCCAGCAGCCCATCAGGTAGCACAGATACGCAGTATTTT
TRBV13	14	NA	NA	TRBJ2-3	CASSPRVAADTQYF	TGTGCCAGCAGCCCCCGGGTAGCGGCAGATACGCAGTATTTT
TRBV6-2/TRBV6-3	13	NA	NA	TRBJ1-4	CASSVRAGEKLFF	TGTGCCAGCAGTGTCAGGGCCGGCGAAAAACTGTTTTTT
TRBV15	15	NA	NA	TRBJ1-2	CATSRGRQTLYGYTF	TGTGCCACCAGCAGAGGCCGACAGACACTGTATGGCTACACCTTC
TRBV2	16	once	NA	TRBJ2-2	CASTYGGSGGTGELFF	TGTGCCAGCACATATGGGGGATCAGGAGGGACCGGGGAGCTGTTTTTT
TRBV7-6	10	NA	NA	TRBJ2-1	CASSLNLLVF	TGTGCCAGCAGCTTAAATCTACTAGTCTTC
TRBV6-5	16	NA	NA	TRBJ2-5	CASSYSGGVAQETQYF	TGTGCCAGCAGTTACTCCGGCGGGGTGGCCCAAGAGACCCAGTACTTC
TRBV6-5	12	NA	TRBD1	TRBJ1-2	CASSRDRGGYTF	TGTGCCAGCAGTCGGGACAGGGGTGGCTACACCTTC
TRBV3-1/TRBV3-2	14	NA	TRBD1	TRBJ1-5	CASSPGQGVVAQHF	TGTGCCAGCAGCCCCGGACAGGGTGTAGTAGCCCAGCATTTT
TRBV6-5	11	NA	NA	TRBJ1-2	CASEGADGYTF	TGTGCCAGCGAGGGCGCTGACGGCTACACCTTC
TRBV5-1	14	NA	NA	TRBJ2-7	CASSLGGTSYEQYF	TGCGCCAGCAGCTTGGGTGGCACCTCCTACGAGCAGTACTTC
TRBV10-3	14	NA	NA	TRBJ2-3	CAISEGQGSDTQYF	TGTGCCATCAGTGAAGGCCAGGGCTCAGATACGCAGTATTTT
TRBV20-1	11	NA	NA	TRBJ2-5	CSARGGETQYF	TGCAGTGCTAGGGGGGGAGAGACCCAGTACTTC
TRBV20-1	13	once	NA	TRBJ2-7	CSASGGGHYEQYF	TGCAGTGCTAGTGGAGGAGGGCACTACGAGCAGTACTTC
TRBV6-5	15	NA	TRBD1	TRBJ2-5	CASSYYRTGLETQYF	TGTGCCAGCAGTTACTACCGGACAGGGCTAGAGACCCAGTACTTC
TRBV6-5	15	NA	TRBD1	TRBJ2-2	CASSQTGGGSGELFF	TGTGCCAGCAGCCAGACAGGGGGCGGGAGCGGGGAGCTGTTTTTT